These 30 T cell receptor beta chains came from one sample sequenced in a study of blood T cell repertoires in COVID-19. TCRdb's copy holds only in-frame clones and misses some; the assay was immunoSEQ multiplex PCR. The sample yields 100,000 to 120,000 clones, roughly 84% seen once. Source material: peripheral blood. Receptor source: a man aged 40-55 years with acute or convalescent COVID-19.

V gene TRBV25-1 combines with J gene TRBJ2-5; 9 bases agree with TRBD1. V lost 4 bases, J lost 5 bases, and 11 bases stayed unmatched. Germline CDR1 is MGHDK and CDR2 is SYGVNS. This CDR3 is built from 16 residues. The CDR3 here is CASSGTTGGMSETQYF. For the CDR3, the DNA is TGTGCCAGCAGTGGAACCACAGGGGGCATGAGTGAGACCCAGTACTTC.

The chain recombines TRBV5-1 with TRBJ2-3, with D possibly TRBD2 on 6 matching bases. In germline, CDR1 is SGHRS, CDR2 YFSETQ. V was shortened by 6 bases and J by 3 bases, with 17 bases between the two germline ends. The CDR3 runs to 15 residues. The CDR3 coding sequence is TGCGCCAGCACGTCCGGCGCGGGGAGTACAGATACGCAGTATTTT. Translated: CASTSGAGSTDTQYF.

This clone was counted between two and nine times. Other DNA sequences in the sample encode the same CDR3. This rearrangement joins TRBV18 to TRBJ2-3; a weak D match, TRBD2 (5 bases). The length of the CDR3 is 13 residues. V was pared by 2 bases and J by 5 bases, with 8 bases between. The V gene's germline CDR1 is KGHSH and CDR2 LQKENI. The CDR3 DNA is TGTGCCAGCTCACCATTGAGGGTAGATACGCAGTATTTT. Its protein product is CASSPLRVDTQYF.

The V call is TRBV5-1, the J call TRBJ1-2; tentative D call: TRBD1 (6 bases). The CDR3 spans 15 residues. Germline CDR1 reads SGHRS; CDR2 reads YFSETQ. V shed 4 bases and J shed 2 bases, with 15 bases lying between them. The DNA for the CDR3 is TGCGCCAGCAGCCCACACGCGGGGGGCAACTATGGCTACACCTTC. It encodes CASSPHAGGNYGYTF.

This chain links TRBV20-1 with TRBJ1-2; the match to TRBD1 covers 8 bases. J was trimmed by 8 bases and V by 6 bases; bases with no gene match: 5. CDR1 is DFQATT and CDR2 is SNEGSKA in the germline V gene (reference sequence). This CDR3 comprises 11 residues. The CDR3 coding sequence is TGCAGTGCCCATACAGGGGGGGGCTACACCTTC. It encodes CSAHTGGGYTF.

The V and J genes are TRBV4-2 and TRBJ2-7; 8 nucleotides agree with TRBD2. The CDR3 has 14 amino acids. V lost 3 bases to trimming and J lost 2 bases; unmatched junction nucleotides: 3. The germline CDR1 and CDR2 sequences are LGHNA and YNFKEQ. The CDR3 nucleotides are TGTGCCAGCAGCCAGACTAGCGCGACCTACGAGCAGTACTTC. This translates into CASSQTSATYEQYF.

This chain connects TRBV15 to TRBJ1-4; TRBD1 matches at 7 bases. Germline CDR1 is LNHNV and CDR2 is YYDKDF (reference sequence). The CDR3 is 14 residues long. Trimming removed 6 bases from V and 7 bases from J; junction bases left unmatched: 8. The CDR3 sequence is CATRREQGTEKLFF. CDR3 in DNA: TGTGCCACCAGAAGGGAACAGGGGACTGAAAAACTGTTTTTT. The full variable domain, completed using reference TRBV15 and TRBJ1-4, is DAMVIQNPRYQVTQFGKPVTLSCSQTLNHNVMYWYQQKSSQAPKLLFHYYDKDFNNEADTPDNFQSRRPNTSFCFLDIRSPGLGDTAMYLCATRREQGTEKLFFGSGTQLSVL.

The chain joins TRBV19 to TRBJ1-1; 9 bases fit TRBD1. V lost 6 bases, J lost 6 bases, and 8 bases stayed unmatched. The germline V gene has CDR1 LNHDA and CDR2 SQIVND (reference sequence). CDR3 length: 14 residues. CDR3 DNA sequence: TGTGCCAGTAGCACCGGGACAGGGACTTCTGAAGCTTTCTTT. This codes for CASSTGTGTSEAFF.

V usage is TRBV27 and J usage is TRBJ2-2; 7 bases match TRBD2. V dropped 6 bases and J dropped 2; count of bases not matched to a gene: 9. Germline values: CDR1 MNHEY, CDR2 SMNVEV (reference sequence). The CDR3 has 16 amino acids. The CDR3 region is CASSPLGGVNTGELFF. The CDR3 region has the DNA TGTGCCAGCAGCCCCTTGGGGGGGGTTAACACCGGGGAGCTGTTTTTT.

Written as DNA, the CDR3 is TGTGCCAGCAGTACAGGGGGCCGGACCGGGGAGCTGTTTTTT. Amino acids: CASSTGGRTGELFF. The chain combines TRBV2 with TRBJ2-2, with 9 bases fitting TRBD1. Trimming took 5 bases from V and 5 from J; bases not matched to a gene: 3. The CDR3 is 14 amino acids. Germline values: CDR1 SNHLY, CDR2 FYNNEI.

The V and J genes are TRBV15 and TRBJ2-7; 7 positions agree with TRBD2. Germline V gene data show CDR1 as LNHNV and CDR2 as YYDKDF (reference sequence). There are 15 residues in the CDR3. With 4 bases clipped from V and 4 bases from J, the junction kept 10 bases outside the gene matches. The CDR3 nucleotides are TGTGCCACCAGCAACCCAAGCGGGGACCGATACGAGCAGTACTTC. This sequence encodes CATSNPSGDRYEQYF.

The chain links TRBV19 to TRBJ2-6; 7 bases are a match to TRBD1. This CDR3 region has 16 residues. The V gene end was trimmed by 6 bases and the J gene end by 2 bases; junction bases not matched to a gene: 7. Germline V gene lookup returns CDR1 LNHDA and CDR2 SQIVND (reference sequence). CDR3 region: CASRSQGVAGANVLTF. CDR3 coding DNA: TGTGCCAGTAGGAGTCAGGGGGTAGCTGGGGCCAACGTCCTGACTTTC. Full variable domain (outside the CDR3, taken from reference TRBV19 and TRBJ2-6): DGGITQSPKYLFRKEGQNVTLSCEQNLNHDAMYWYRQDPGQGLRLIYYSQIVNDFQKGDIAEGYSVSREKKESFPLTVTSAQKNPTAFYLCASRSQGVAGANVLTFGAGSRLTVL.

The CDR3 loop is CASTRGTYNSPLHF. CDR3 in DNA: TGTGCCAGCACGCGGGGAACATATAATTCACCCCTCCACTTT. The chain has TRBV25-1 and TRBJ1-6; D ambiguous. The V end was cut by 7 bases, the J end by 4 bases, with 11 bases between. Per germline, CDR1 MGHDK and CDR2 SYGVNS. This CDR3 region has 14 residues.

In this sample, this clone turned up a few times. The rearrangement links TRBV7-9 to TRBJ2-1, with TRBD2 matching 7 bases. Trimming at V came to 5 bases and at J to 3 bases, leaving 10 bases not matched to a gene. Germline CDR1 reads SEHNR; CDR2 reads FQNEAQ (reference sequence). CDR3 length: 16 residues. The chain's CDR3 is CASSSPSLADYNEQFF. The DNA for the CDR3 is TGTGCCAGCAGCAGTCCGTCGCTAGCGGACTACAATGAGCAGTTCTTC.

The chain links TRBV7-9 to TRBJ1-2; 8 nucleotides match TRBD1. Trimming removed 2 bases from V and 8 bases from J; junction bases left unmatched: 10. The germline CDR1 and CDR2 sequences are SEHNR and FQNEAQ (reference sequence). The CDR3 spans 15 residues. Here the CDR3 DNA reads TGTGCCAGCAGCTTAATACCCGACAGGGGTGACGGCTACACCTTC. Its translation: CASSLIPDRGDGYTF.

The chain couples TRBV19 to TRBJ1-2; possibly TRBD1 for D (6 bases). V lost 5 bases, J lost 1 base, and 14 bases lay in between. The germline CDR1 and CDR2 sequences are LNHDA and SQIVND (reference sequence). CDR3 size: 15 residues. The CDR3 region has the DNA TGTGCCAGTAGTGCACGACAGGTGCTTAACTATGGCTACACCTTC. This encodes CASSARQVLNYGYTF.

The J gene is TRBJ2-1, the V gene TRBV5-1; 7 bases line up with TRBD2. V lost 6 bases, J lost 7 bases, and 10 bases stayed unmatched. Germline V gene lookup returns CDR1 SGHRS and CDR2 YFSETQ. The CDR3 has 14 residues. In DNA form, the CDR3 reads TGCGCCAGCAACCCGTCGGGGGGTGTTAATGAGCAGTTCTTC. Amino acid sequence: CASNPSGGVNEQFF.

The CDR3 protein is CASSDRGRLNEKLFF. CDR3 coding DNA: TGTGCCAGTAGTGACAGGGGGCGACTTAATGAAAAACTGTTTTTT. The chain has TRBV19 and TRBJ1-4; 10 bases agree with TRBD1. The CDR3 runs to 15 residues. With 5 bases clipped from V and 4 bases from J, the junction kept 4 bases outside the gene matches. Germline V gene sequence: CDR1 LNHDA, CDR2 SQIVND (reference sequence).

This sequence joins TRBV13 and TRBJ2-7; TRBD1 agrees at 10 bases. Germline CDR1 and CDR2: PRHDT and FYEKMQ (reference sequence). V lost 7 bases, J lost 1 base, and 7 bases stayed unmatched. This CDR3 comprises 15 residues. The CDR3 here is CASILRGQGSYEQYF. CDR3 nucleotide sequence: TGTGCCAGCATACTAAGGGGACAGGGGTCCTACGAGCAGTACTTC.

J is TRBJ2-6 and V is TRBV29-1, with D perhaps matching TRBD2 (5 bases). This CDR3 spans 16 amino acids. V dropped 6 bases and J dropped 4 bases, with 19 bases sitting between them. The germline V gene encodes CDR1 SQVTM and CDR2 ANQGSEA. The CDR3 here is CSVERAHGSGANVLTF. The CDR3, as DNA: TGCAGCGTCGAGAGGGCTCATGGCTCCGGGGCCAACGTCCTGACTTTC.

The CDR3 sequence: CASSTPTETDTQYF. CDR3 sequence (DNA): TGTGCCAGCAGTACCCCGACTGAAACAGATACGCAGTATTTT. J is TRBJ2-3 and V is TRBV25-1, with D hard to call. V lost 5 bases to trimming and J lost 3 bases, with 12 bases between them. Looked up from germline, CDR1 is MGHDK and CDR2 is SYGVNS. The CDR3 extends over 14 amino acids. The full variable domain, completed using reference TRBV25-1 and TRBJ2-3, is EADIYQTPRYLVIGTGKKITLECSQTMGHDKMYWYQQDPGMELHLIHYSYGVNSTEKGDLSSESTVSRIRTEHFPLTLESARPSHTSQYLCASSTPTETDTQYFGPGTRLTVL.

V gene TRBV3-1 (or the pseudogene TRBV3-2) combines with J gene TRBJ2-7; 10 bases map to TRBD2. This CDR3 has 17 residues. The trim removed 0 bases at V and 2 bases at J, leaving 7 bases unmatched. The germline gives CDR1 LGHDT, CDR2 YNNKEL (reference sequence). This CDR3 reads CASSQDETSGAAYEQYF. In nucleotides, the CDR3 is TGTGCCAGCAGCCAAGACGAAACTAGCGGGGCTGCCTACGAGCAGTACTTC.

The V call is TRBV2, the J call TRBJ2-1; D not resolved. The length of the CDR3 is 16 residues. V was pared by 4 bases and J by 5 bases, with 18 bases between. Germline CDR1 SNHLY, CDR2 FYNNEI. CDR3 amino acids: CASSGVVARGDNEQFF. CDR3 DNA: TGTGCCAGCAGTGGAGTGGTGGCTAGAGGCGACAATGAGCAGTTCTTC.

This rearrangement joins TRBV4-1 to TRBJ2-3; a weak D match, TRBD2 (6 bases). Trimming took 6 bases from V and 7 from J, leaving 17 bases between them. The germline CDR1 and CDR2 sequences are MGHRA and YSYEKL. The CDR3 extends over 14 amino acids. The chain's CDR3 is CASSPLGEVNTQYF. CDR3 bases: TGCGCCAGCAGTCCTCTGGGGGAGGTGAATACGCAGTATTTT.

The V gene is TRBV5-1, the J gene TRBJ2-5, with D perhaps matching TRBD1 (5 bases). Germline CDR1 is SGHRS and CDR2 is YFSETQ. Trimming removed 3 bases from V and 8 bases from J, with 17 bases in between. The CDR3 has 14 residues. CDR3 nucleotide sequence: TGCGCCAGCAGCTCCAGGGTTGATGGGCCAACCCAGTACTTC. Protein product: CASSSRVDGPTQYF.

The V and J genes are TRBV30 and TRBJ1-4; D is unclear. CDR3 length equals 14 residues. Trimming stripped 4 bases from V and 6 bases from J, with 15 bases between. Per the germline V gene, CDR1 is GTSNPN and CDR2 is SVGIG (reference sequence). The CDR3 is CAWTPGEFDEKLFF. As DNA, the CDR3 is TGTGCCTGGACCCCCGGGGAGTTCGATGAAAAACTGTTTTTT.

This clone was found many times. The V gene is TRBV5-1, the J gene TRBJ2-2; tentative D call: TRBD1 (6 bases). CDR3 size: 14 residues. The V and J ends lost 4 bases and 6 bases respectively, with 13 bases between them. CDR1 is SGHRS, CDR2 YFSETQ, per germline. The CDR3 protein is CASSITGSAGELFF. CDR3 nucleotides: TGCGCCAGCAGCATAACAGGGTCTGCCGGGGAGCTGTTTTTT.

This CDR3 is CSVGQGAYEQYF. For the CDR3, the DNA is TGCAGCGTTGGGCAGGGCGCGTACGAGCAGTACTTC. The chain recombines TRBV29-1 with TRBJ2-7; TRBD1 is a possible D gene (5 bases). This CDR3 comprises 12 residues. In germline, CDR1 is SQVTM, CDR2 ANQGSEA. V was clipped by 4 bases and J by 4 bases, with 11 bases between them.

As for this clone: Other nucleotide sequences from this sample produce the same CDR3. This sequence joins TRBV3-1 (or the pseudogene TRBV3-2) and TRBJ1-2; possibly TRBD1 for D (5 bases). The CDR3 length is 14 residues. Germline V lookup: CDR1 LGHDT, CDR2 YNNKEL (reference sequence). The germline V and J ends were trimmed by 4 bases and 4 bases, with 13 bases remaining between them. The CDR3 DNA sequence: TGTGCCAGCAGCCCGGGAGGAGGGACCTATGGCTACACCTTC. It encodes CASSPGGGTYGYTF.

This chain links TRBV27 with TRBJ1-2; TRBD1 matches 11 bases. The CDR3 has 15 residues. The V segment lost 8 bases and the J segment 8 bases; nucleotides outside the gene matches: 13. CDR1 and CDR2 from the germline V gene are MNHEY and SMNVEV (reference sequence). The CDR3 is CASGGLDRGLLGYTF. CDR3 nucleotide sequence: TGTGCCAGCGGGGGCTTGGACAGGGGGCTTCTAGGCTACACCTTC.